The 12 T cell receptor beta chains presented below share a single source sample, sequenced in a study of CD8 T cells in ankylosing spondylitis. Findings of the study overall: What seemed typical of ankylosing spondylitis blood was a TCR beta motif built from several highly homologous variants.

These receptors are not linked to any known antigen. MiXCR, applied by TCRdb to the 5' RACE reads, yields one record per CDR3 protein. The data contain 350,000 or so distinct CDR3 sequences, less than 9.5% of them singletons. The sample comprised blood, either unsorted or a sorted T cell fraction (not recorded which). The receptors were sampled from a male donor with ankylosing spondylitis.

The V call is TRBV7-2, the J call TRBJ1-2; D unresolved. Germline-derived CDR1 and CDR2 are SGHTA and FQGNSA. V dropped 1 base and J dropped 4 bases, with 7 bases sitting between them. CDR3 length: 13 amino acids. The chain's CDR3 is CASSLGPLYGYTF. The CDR3, as DNA: TGTGCCAGCAGCTTAGGTCCCCTCTATGGCTACACCTTC.

This clonotype turned up a few times. The J gene is TRBJ2-5, the V gene TRBV3-1; 8 positions agree with TRBD2. Germline V lookup: CDR1 LGHDT, CDR2 YNNKEL (reference sequence). V shed 3 bases, J shed 3 bases, and the junction held 6 bases outside the gene matches. The CDR3 extends over 15 amino acids. CDR3 bases: TGTGCCAGCAGCCAGGGTCGGACTAGCAAAGAGACCCAGTACTTC. It translates to CASSQGRTSKETQYF.

This clonotype was recorded many times. The chain combines TRBV7-8 with TRBJ1-6; tentatively, D is TRBD1 (5 bases). The CDR3 spans 15 residues. The germline V gene encodes CDR1 SGHVS and CDR2 FQNEAQ. Trimming took 5 bases from V and 8 from J, leaving 16 bases between them. Written as DNA, the CDR3 is TGTGCCAGCAGCCCACCGACAGCCCCTTATTCACCCCTCCACTTT. It encodes CASSPPTAPYSPLHF.

This clonotype was counted only a few times. The chain recombines TRBV6-4 with TRBJ1-5; D remains ambiguous. V was shortened by 2 bases and J by 5 bases, with 7 bases between the two germline ends. The CDR3 has 13 residues. Germline values: CDR1 MRHNA, CDR2 SNTAGT. In DNA form, the CDR3 reads TGTGCCAGCAGTGACGGACCATATCAGCCCCAGCATTTT. Encoded protein: CASSDGPYQPQHF.

The chain links TRBV7-3 to TRBJ2-1; D may be TRBD1 (5 bases). Germline CDR1 SGHTA, CDR2 FQGTGA. The CDR3 is 15 residues long. Trimming took 3 bases from V and 4 from J, leaving 13 bases between them. CDR3 region: CASSFDKGIYNEQFF. The CDR3 nucleotides are TGTGCCAGCAGCTTCGACAAGGGGATTTACAATGAGCAGTTCTTC.

This chain connects TRBV10-3 to TRBJ2-3; tentatively, D is TRBD1 (5 bases). Germline loops: CDR1 ENHRY, CDR2 SYGVKD. The V end lost 4 bases, the J end lost 6 bases, and 11 bases lay between the germline ends. The CDR3 sequence is 13 residues long. This chain's CDR3 is CAISGQTRDTQYF. The CDR3 DNA reads as TGTGCCATCAGTGGACAGACCAGGGATACGCAGTATTTT.

The rearrangement joins TRBV28 to TRBJ2-1, with TRBD2 identical over 10 bases. Looked up from germline, CDR1 is MDHEN and CDR2 is SYDVKM. This CDR3 is built from 17 residues. Germline trimming cut 4 bases from V and 1 base from J; bases unmatched to any gene: 7. CDR3 DNA sequence: TGTGCCAGCAGTTCTCACCAAGCGGGAGGGTCCTACAATGAGCAGTTCTTC. Amino acid sequence: CASSSHQAGGSYNEQFF. Looking up the rest from reference TRBV28 and TRBJ2-1 gives the full variable domain: DVKVTQSSRYLVKRTGEKVFLECVQDMDHENMFWYRQDPGLGLRLIYFSYDVKMKEKGDIPEGYSVSREKKERFSLILESASTNQTSMYLCASSSHQAGGSYNEQFFGPGTRLTVL.

Ten or more counts support this clonotype. V and J are TRBV7-9 and TRBJ2-2; a weak D match, TRBD1 (5 bases). This CDR3 is built from 12 residues. CDR1 is SEHNR, CDR2 FQNEAQ, per germline (reference sequence). V was trimmed by 5 bases and J by 7 bases, leaving 8 bases between them. CDR3 residues: CASSQGFGELFF. In DNA, the CDR3 is TGTGCCAGCAGCCAGGGCTTCGGGGAGCTGTTTTTT.

This clonotype was seen only a few times. This rearrangement joins TRBV18 to TRBJ2-2; no reliable D call. V lost 2 bases to trimming and J lost 3 bases, with 7 bases between them. Germline assignment: CDR1 KGHSH and CDR2 LQKENI. This CDR3 contains 14 residues. CDR3: CASSPARHTGELFF. The CDR3 nucleotides read TGTGCCAGCTCACCAGCGCGACACACCGGGGAGCTGTTTTTT.

This clonotype came up a few times. The CDR3 loop reads CSARASGTYNEQFF. In nucleotides, the CDR3 is TGCAGTGCTAGAGCTAGCGGGACCTACAATGAGCAGTTCTTC. This rearrangement joins TRBV20-1 to TRBJ2-1; 9 bases agree with TRBD2. Germline V gene lookup returns CDR1 DFQATT and CDR2 SNEGSKA (reference sequence). This CDR3 contains 14 residues. Trimming cost V 1 base and J 2 bases; bases outside gene matches: 0.

This clonotype has more than one count but fewer than ten. V usage is TRBV10-1 and J usage is TRBJ1-2, with no clear D. The CDR3 is 13 amino acids. CDR1 and CDR2 (germline): WNHNN, SYGVQD (reference sequence). The ends were cut back, 3 bases at V and 2 bases at J, with 7 bases in the middle. The CDR3 DNA reads TGCGCCAGCAGTGACCGGTTGAACTATGGCTACACCTTC. Its protein is CASSDRLNYGYTF.

This clonotype was detected a few times. J is TRBJ1-2 and V is TRBV6-2 or TRBV6-3, with D possibly matching TRBD1 (5 bases). Germline assignment: CDR1 MNHEY and CDR2 SVGEGT. The CDR3 has 16 amino acids. V lost 2 bases and J 6 bases, leaving 19 bases between the germline ends. CDR3 region: CASSYRRAVIGDGYTF. The CDR3 nucleotides are TGTGCCAGCAGTTACCGCAGGGCGGTCATTGGTGATGGCTACACCTTC.